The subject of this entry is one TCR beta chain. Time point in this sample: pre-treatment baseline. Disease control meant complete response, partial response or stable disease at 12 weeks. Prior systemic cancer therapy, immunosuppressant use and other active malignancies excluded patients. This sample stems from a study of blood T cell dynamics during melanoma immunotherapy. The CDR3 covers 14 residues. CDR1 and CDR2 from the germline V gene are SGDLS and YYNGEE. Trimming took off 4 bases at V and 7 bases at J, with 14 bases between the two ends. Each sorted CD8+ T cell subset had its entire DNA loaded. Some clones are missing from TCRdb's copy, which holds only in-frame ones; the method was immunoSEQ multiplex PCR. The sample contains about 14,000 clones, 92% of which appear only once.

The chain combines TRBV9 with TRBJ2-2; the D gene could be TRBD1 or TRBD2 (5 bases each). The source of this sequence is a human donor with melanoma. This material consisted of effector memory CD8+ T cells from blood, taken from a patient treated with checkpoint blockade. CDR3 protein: CASSIGTTGGELFF. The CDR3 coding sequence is TGTGCCAGCAGCATCGGGACCACCGGCGGGGAGCTGTTTTTT.